Following are 26 T cell receptor beta chains from one sample sequenced in a study of shared T cell receptors in the human thymus. The assay was immunoSEQ multiplex PCR, and TCRdb's table has in-frame clones only and misses some. Altogether some 720,000 clones are present, roughly 90% being singletons, with the ten largest covering around 0.0099%. The same specimen was also included in a second study, on human thymus T cells.

Sequencing input: thymocytes. These receptors came from a boy under two years old with a congenital heart defect.

This rearrangement joins TRBV4-2 to TRBJ1-2; D ambiguous. The CDR3 contains 15 residues. Germline V lookup: CDR1 LGHNA, CDR2 YNFKEQ. The V gene lost 2 bases and the J gene lost 1 base, with 11 bases spanning the gap. The CDR3 DNA is TGTGCCAGCAGCCAAACAATGACTGTTAACTATGGCTACACCTTC. Translating gives CASSQTMTVNYGYTF.

The V call is TRBV29-1, the J call TRBJ2-5, with D perhaps TRBD1 (5 bases). V gave up 5 bases and J gave up 4 bases, with 5 bases separating them. CDR3 length: 10 residues. The germline V gene has CDR1 SQVTM and CDR2 ANQGSEA. This chain's CDR3 is CSVRGETQYF. The DNA of the CDR3 is TGCAGCGTTAGGGGAGAGACCCAGTACTTC.

V is TRBV27 and J is TRBJ2-7, with a tentative D call TRBD1 (6 bases). V shed 4 bases and J shed 7 bases, with 17 bases lying between them. Germline lookup yields CDR1 MNHEY and CDR2 SMNVEV (reference sequence). CDR3 length: 14 amino acids. The CDR3 region is CASSWVSTGWEQYF. CDR3 DNA: TGTGCCAGCAGTTGGGTCTCGACAGGATGGGAGCAGTACTTC.

The chain carries TRBV9 and TRBJ2-1, with D tentatively TRBD2 (6 bases). V lost 4 bases to trimming and J lost 5 bases, with 31 bases between them. CDR1 is SGDLS, CDR2 YYNGEE, per germline. There are 20 residues in the CDR3. The CDR3 is CASSPQGGSGPQSGDNEQFF. In nucleotides, the CDR3 is TGTGCCAGCAGCCCCCAGGGTGGTAGCGGTCCACAGAGCGGTGACAATGAGCAGTTCTTC.

The chain joins TRBV5-6 to TRBJ2-7, with 11 bases fitting TRBD1. The ends lost 4 bases at V and 3 bases at J; junction bases unmatched: 9. CDR1 is SGHDT, CDR2 YYEEEE, per germline. The CDR3 consists of 16 residues. The CDR3 here is CASSPGQGAIFYEQYF. In DNA, the CDR3 is TGTGCCAGCAGCCCCGGACAGGGGGCCATCTTCTACGAGCAGTACTTC.

The chain is built from TRBV2 and TRBJ2-5, with 13 bases that match TRBD2. CDR1 is SNHLY, CDR2 FYNNEI, per germline. V was clipped by 9 bases and J by 0 bases; unmatched bases: 4. The CDR3 sequence is 15 residues long. CDR3 nucleotide sequence: TGTGCCAGGGGGACTAGCGGGGTCTACCAAGAGACCCAGTACTTC. Translated: CARGTSGVYQETQYF.

This chain joins TRBV27 and TRBJ2-2; a weak D match, TRBD1 (5 bases). This CDR3 is 17 amino acids long. Trimming removed 2 bases from V and 1 base from J, with 14 bases in between. Germline CDR1 is MNHEY and CDR2 is SMNVEV (reference sequence). The CDR3 nucleotides are TGTGCCAGCAGTTTAGGGATCCAGGGCTTGAACACCGGGGAGCTGTTTTTT. Its translation is CASSLGIQGLNTGELFF.

V gene TRBV7-2 combines with J gene TRBJ2-1, with 7 bases that match TRBD2. There are 15 residues in the CDR3. V shed 4 bases, J shed 0 bases, and the junction held 3 bases outside the gene matches. Germline lookup yields CDR1 SGHTA and CDR2 FQGNSA. The CDR3: CASSSGGSSYNEQFF. CDR3 nucleotide sequence: TGTGCCAGCAGCTCGGGCGGGAGCTCCTACAATGAGCAGTTCTTC.

The J gene is TRBJ2-1, the V gene TRBV9, with D uncertain. Germline CDR1 is SGDLS and CDR2 is YYNGEE. This CDR3 comprises 11 residues. The V end was cut by 4 bases, the J end by 8 bases, with 7 bases between. The CDR3 is CASSPSHEQFF. The CDR3 nucleotides are TGTGCCAGCAGCCCCTCCCATGAGCAGTTCTTC. Supplemented by reference TRBV9 and TRBJ2-1, the full variable domain reads DSGVTQTPKHLITATGQRVTLRCSPRSGDLSVYWYQQSLDQGLQFLIQYYNGEERAKGNILERFSAQQFPDLHSELNLSSLELGDSALYFCASSPSHEQFFGPGTRLTVL.

Only one count was recorded for this clone. The chain carries TRBV4-3 and TRBJ2-1; the D is unclear. The CDR3 is made up of 17 amino acids. The germline CDR1 and CDR2 sequences are LGHNA and YSLEER. V gave up 0 bases and J gave up 0 bases, with 12 bases separating them. The chain's CDR3 is CASSQDRLKSSYNEQFF. Here the CDR3 DNA reads TGCGCCAGCAGCCAAGACCGACTGAAAAGCTCCTACAATGAGCAGTTCTTC.

This chain uses TRBV13 with TRBJ1-2; 7 nucleotides agree with TRBD1. CDR3 size: 18 residues. The V and J ends lost 3 bases and 5 bases, in that order; junction bases with no gene match: 18. Germline CDR1 reads PRHDT; CDR2 reads FYEKMQ (reference sequence). Here the CDR3 DNA reads TGTGCCAGCAGCTTTCGGGGAAACAGGGGCCCTGGCCAGTATGGCTACACCTTC. Protein: CASSFRGNRGPGQYGYTF.

This rearrangement joins TRBV14 to TRBJ2-7, with TRBD2 matching over 7 bases. CDR3 length: 16 amino acids. The V and J ends lost 2 bases and 0 bases, in that order; junction bases with no gene match: 7. CDR1 is SGHDN, CDR2 FVKESK, per germline. The CDR3 bases are TGTGCCAGCAGCCAACGTTGGGACTACCCCTCCTACGAGCAGTACTTC. Translated, it gives CASSQRWDYPSYEQYF.

V gene TRBV14 combines with J gene TRBJ2-7; 9 nucleotides match TRBD1. CDR1 and CDR2 from the germline V gene are SGHDN and FVKESK. Germline trimming cut 4 bases from V and 0 bases from J; bases unmatched to any gene: 10. This CDR3 region has 17 residues. In DNA form, the CDR3 reads TGTGCCAGCAGCCCCCTCAACCGGGACAGGGTCTCCTACGAGCAGTACTTC. It is translated as CASSPLNRDRVSYEQYF. The full variable domain, in which reference TRBV14 and TRBJ2-7 provide the parts outside the CDR3, is EAGVTQFPSHSVIEKGQTVTLRCDPISGHDNLYWYRRVMGKEIKFLLHFVKESKQDESGMPNNRFLAERTGGTYSTLKVQPAELEDSGVYFCASSPLNRDRVSYEQYFGPGTRLTVT.

This clone was counted once. The V and J genes are TRBV6-4 and TRBJ1-5; D remains unclear. V was shortened by 2 bases and J by 6 bases, with 14 bases between the two germline ends. The CDR3 has 15 residues. Per the germline V gene, CDR1 is MRHNA and CDR2 is SNTAGT. CDR3 sequence reads: CASSDPLGNAQPQHF. Here the CDR3 DNA reads TGTGCCAGCAGTGACCCGTTGGGCAACGCTCAGCCCCAGCATTTT.

The V gene is TRBV28, the J gene TRBJ2-5; the D gene is possibly TRBD1 (6 bases). Looked up from germline, CDR1 is MDHEN and CDR2 is SYDVKM. This CDR3 has 14 residues. Trimming took off 4 bases at V and 6 bases at J, with 15 bases between the two ends. DNA for the CDR3: TGTGCCAGCAGTTCGTTGGGGGCGCGAAAGACCCAGTACTTC. Encoded protein: CASSSLGARKTQYF.

This clone was seen just once. The chain uses TRBV6-5 and TRBJ2-1, with 11 bases fitting TRBD2. The V and J ends lost 5 bases and 12 bases, in that order; junction bases with no gene match: 9. Germline V gene lookup returns CDR1 MNHEY and CDR2 SVGAGI. The CDR3 runs 14 residues. The DNA of the CDR3 is TGTGCCAGCAGTGCGACTAGCGGGGTACACGGGCAGTTCTTC. Protein: CASSATSGVHGQFF.

V and J are TRBV19 and TRBJ2-5; TRBD1 matches at 10 bases. The V gene's germline CDR1 is LNHDA and CDR2 SQIVND (reference sequence). The CDR3 spans 14 residues. V trimming: 5 bases; J trimming: 2 bases; junction bases outside the gene matches: 2. The CDR3 spells CASSVDRGQETQYF. CDR3 sequence (DNA): TGTGCCAGTAGTGTGGACAGGGGGCAAGAGACCCAGTACTTC.

This clone showed up just once. The J gene is TRBJ2-7, the V gene TRBV30; D is possibly TRBD2 (6 bases). Between the trimmed V and J ends, which lost 2 bases and 5 bases, there was a span of 22 bases. Germline V CDR1 and CDR2: GTSNPN, SVGIG (reference sequence). There are 16 residues in the CDR3. DNA for the CDR3: TGTGCCTGGAGTTGTACGGGGAGCGGGCAGTCCGACGAGCAGTACTTC. Translation gives CAWSCTGSGQSDEQYF.

The chain recombines TRBV4-3 with TRBJ2-3, with 9 nucleotides matching TRBD2. Unmatched junction bases numbered 12, after V lost 0 bases and J lost 5 bases. Germline V gene sequence: CDR1 LGHNA, CDR2 YSLEER. This CDR3 is built from 18 residues. CDR3 sequence (DNA): TGCGCCAGCAGCCAAGATCGGCGGGAGGGCCGCTCGATAGATACGCAGTATTTT. The encoded protein is CASSQDRREGRSIDTQYF.

This chain uses TRBV5-1 with TRBJ2-7, with a weak D call TRBD2 (6 bases). Deletions cut 4 bases from V and 5 bases from J, with 13 bases between. Germline V gene data show CDR1 as SGHRS and CDR2 as YFSETQ. CDR3 size: 13 residues. The CDR3 nucleotides are TGCGCCAGCAGCCGGGGGAGAGGGGACGAGCAGTACTTC. It yields the protein CASSRGRGDEQYF.

The V gene is TRBV5-4, the J gene TRBJ1-1; D not certain. V lost 4 bases, J lost 4 bases, and 17 bases lay in between. Germline assignment: CDR1 SGHNT and CDR2 YYREEE (reference sequence). The CDR3 contains 15 residues. CDR3 region: CASSPAPGLGTEAFF. CDR3 sequence (DNA): TGTGCCAGCAGCCCAGCCCCAGGATTGGGCACTGAAGCTTTCTTT.

The J gene is TRBJ2-7, the V gene TRBV2; the D gene is possibly TRBD2 (6 bases). This CDR3 has 13 residues. V was clipped by 1 base and J by 3 bases, with 7 bases between them. Germline lookup yields CDR1 SNHLY and CDR2 FYNNEI. The CDR3 nucleotides read TGTGCCAGCAGTGAAGGGGGACTCTACGAGCAGTACTTC. Its translation is CASSEGGLYEQYF.

The chain employs TRBV30 and TRBJ1-5; D is unresolved. V was trimmed by 2 bases and J by 3 bases, leaving 14 bases between them. The CDR3 loop spans 15 amino acids. Germline CDR1 reads GTSNPN; CDR2 reads SVGIG (reference sequence). CDR3 coding DNA: TGTGCCTGGAGTCCGCCAGTGGGCTTCAATCAGCCCCAGCATTTT. Translated: CAWSPPVGFNQPQHF.

The V gene is TRBV30, the J gene TRBJ1-2, with D perhaps matching TRBD1 (6 bases). This CDR3 region has 12 residues. Germline values: CDR1 GTSNPN, CDR2 SVGIG (reference sequence). Trimming cost V 5 bases and J 5 bases, with 12 bases left between them. The CDR3 spells CAWYTGIYGYTF. CDR3 in DNA: TGTGCCTGGTATACAGGGATTTATGGCTACACCTTC.

This rearrangement joins TRBV19 to TRBJ1-2; possible D gene TRBD1, 6 bases. Trimming stripped 4 bases from V and 6 bases from J, with 15 bases between. This CDR3 is built from 14 residues. Germline loops: CDR1 LNHDA, CDR2 SQIVND (reference sequence). This chain's CDR3 is CASSKKGDWHGYTF. CDR3 DNA sequence: TGTGCCAGTAGTAAGAAGGGGGATTGGCATGGCTACACCTTC.

The chain has TRBV7-2 and TRBJ2-7, with TRBD2 identical over 9 bases. The CDR3 is 15 amino acids. V lost 1 base to trimming and J lost 4 bases; unmatched junction nucleotides: 5. From germline, CDR1 is SGHTA and CDR2 FQGNSA. In DNA, the CDR3 is TGTGCCAGCAGCTTAGGGGGCGGGAGGGGATACGAGCAGTACTTC. This translates into CASSLGGGRGYEQYF. The full variable domain, with the rest looked up from reference TRBV7-2 and TRBJ2-7, is GAGVSQSPSNKVTEKGKDVELRCDPISGHTALYWYRQSLGQGLEFLIYFQGNSAPDKSGLPSDRFSAERTGGSVSTLTIQRTQQEDSAVYLCASSLGGGRGYEQYFGPGTRLTVT.